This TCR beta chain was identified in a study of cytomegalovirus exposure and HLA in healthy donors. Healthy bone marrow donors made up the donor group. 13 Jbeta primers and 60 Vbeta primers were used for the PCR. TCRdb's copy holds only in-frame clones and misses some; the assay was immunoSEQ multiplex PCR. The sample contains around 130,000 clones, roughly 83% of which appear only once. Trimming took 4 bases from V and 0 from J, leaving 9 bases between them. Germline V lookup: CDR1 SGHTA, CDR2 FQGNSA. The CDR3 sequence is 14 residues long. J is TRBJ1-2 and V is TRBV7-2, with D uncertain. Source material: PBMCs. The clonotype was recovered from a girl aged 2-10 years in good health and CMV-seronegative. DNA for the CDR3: TGTGCCAGCAGCTCTATTGGTCCTAACTATGGCTACACCTTC. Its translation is CASSSIGPNYGYTF. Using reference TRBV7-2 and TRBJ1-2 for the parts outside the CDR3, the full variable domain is GAGVSQSPSNKVTEKGKDVELRCDPISGHTALYWYRQSLGQGLEFLIYFQGNSAPDKSGLPSDRFSAERTGGSVSTLTIQRTQQEDSAVYLCASSSIGPNYGYTFGSGTRLTVV.